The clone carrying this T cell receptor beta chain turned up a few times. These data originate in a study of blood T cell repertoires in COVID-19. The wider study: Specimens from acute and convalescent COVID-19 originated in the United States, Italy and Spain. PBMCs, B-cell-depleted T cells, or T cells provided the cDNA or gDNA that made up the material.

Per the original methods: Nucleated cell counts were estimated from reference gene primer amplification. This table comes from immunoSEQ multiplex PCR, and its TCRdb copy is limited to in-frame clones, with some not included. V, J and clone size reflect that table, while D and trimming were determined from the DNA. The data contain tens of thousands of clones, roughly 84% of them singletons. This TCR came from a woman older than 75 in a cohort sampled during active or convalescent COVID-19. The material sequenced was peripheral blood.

The CDR3 spells CAWTQGDEQFF. The CDR3 region has the DNA TGTGCCTGGACGCAGGGTGATGAGCAGTTCTTC. The rearrangement links TRBV30 to TRBJ2-1; tentatively, D is TRBD1 (5 bases). V lost 4 bases and J lost 8, with 9 bases in between. Looked up from germline, CDR1 is GTSNPN and CDR2 is SVGIG (reference sequence). This CDR3 contains 11 residues.